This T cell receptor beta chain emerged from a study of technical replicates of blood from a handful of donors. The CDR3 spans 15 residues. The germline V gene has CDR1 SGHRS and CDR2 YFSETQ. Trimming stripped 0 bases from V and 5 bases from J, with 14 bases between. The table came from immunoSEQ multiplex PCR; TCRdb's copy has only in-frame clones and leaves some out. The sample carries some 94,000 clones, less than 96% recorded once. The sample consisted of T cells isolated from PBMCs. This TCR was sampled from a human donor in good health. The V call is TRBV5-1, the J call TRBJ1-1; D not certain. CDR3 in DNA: TGCGCCAGCAGCTTGGCTCCCGGGCCGGGGACTGAAGCTTTCTTT. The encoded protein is CASSLAPGPGTEAFF. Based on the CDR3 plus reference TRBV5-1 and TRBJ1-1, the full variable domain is KAGVTQTPRYLIKTRGQQVTLSCSPISGHRSVSWYQQTPGQGLQFLFEYFSETQRNKGNFPGRFSGRQFSNSRSEMNVSTLELGDSALYLCASSLAPGPGTEAFFGQGTRLTVV.